This T cell receptor (beta chain) was sequenced in a study of fetal regulatory T cell absence and autoimmunity. Trimming cost V 4 bases and J 5 bases; bases outside gene matches: 14. CDR1 and CDR2 (germline): SGDLS, YYNGEE. CDR3 length equals 17 residues. The survey-level immunoSEQ assay was used. The protocol was immunoSEQ multiplex PCR, while the TCRdb copy is restricted to in-frame clones and leaves out a portion. The table has some 87,000 clones, about two thirds seen once. The chain employs TRBV9 and TRBJ2-5, with 10 nucleotides matching TRBD2. Sample: pancreas tissue. This clonotype originated in a male donor with IPEX syndrome. The CDR3 DNA follows: TGTGCCAGCAGCACACACGGAGCGGGGGGGCTAGTGGAGACCCAGTACTTC. Its translation is CASSTHGAGGLVETQYF.